This T cell receptor (beta chain) was profiled in a study of identical twins. This clonotype occurred a few times. Its antigen is not known. V lost 6 bases and J lost 4; bases outside the gene matches: 17. The CDR3 has 17 residues. Germline CDR1 reads MNHEY; CDR2 reads SMNVEV (reference sequence). Study findings and constraints: Partial confounding of zero-insertion analyses by invariant MAIT and iNKT cells was possible.

TCRdb reprocessed the 5' RACE reads with MiXCR, giving one entry per CDR3 protein. The table includes approximately 530,000 distinct CDR3 sequences, under 25% detected once. All of the donors were Caucasians in good health. These data also formed part of another study, on yellow fever vaccine responses in identical twins. That study adds: Reportedly, twins' vaccine T cell responses looked partly convergent and partly personalized.

The clonotype was recovered from a woman younger than 30 in good health. The chain employs TRBV27 and TRBJ2-7; 8 bases agree with TRBD2. The specimen sequenced was CD4+ T cells sorted from blood. The CDR3 protein is CASSQRGAGERRYEQYF. In DNA form, the CDR3 reads TGTGCCAGCAGCCAGAGGGGAGCGGGAGAGCGTCGGTACGAGCAGTACTTC.